Each of the 24 T cell receptor beta chains below was sequenced from the same sample in a study of blood T cells in healthy people across ages. Primers used in a second PCR of about 6 to 11 cycles were a sample-barcoded 5' primer and a J-beta primer mix. TCRdb redid the calling of the 5' RACE reads with MiXCR, one entry per CDR3 protein. The data hold around 1,100,000 distinct CDR3 sequences, with more than 30% observed a single time. The specimen sequenced was blood. These receptors were collected from a young man in good health.

This chain connects TRBV12-3 or TRBV12-4 to TRBJ1-3; D uncertain. Trimming removed 6 bases at V and 11 bases at J, with 11 bases between. CDR3 size: 11 residues. CDR3 region: CASSLSGAIYF. The CDR3 nucleotides read TGTGCCAGCAGCCTAAGCGGGGCCATATATTTT.

The chain couples TRBV27 to TRBJ2-5; no clear D gene. The length of the CDR3 is 14 residues. The V end lost 0 bases, the J end lost 5 bases, and 10 bases lay between the germline ends. The germline CDR1 and CDR2 sequences are MNHEY and SMNVEV (reference sequence). The CDR3 reads CASSLSGFGETQYF. CDR3 bases: TGTGCCAGCAGTTTATCAGGTTTCGGGGAGACCCAGTACTTC.

In nucleotides, the CDR3 is TGTGCCATCAGTGAGCCGAGGGTTGGCACTGAAGCTTTCTTT. Translated: CAISEPRVGTEAFF. The rearrangement joins TRBV10-3 to TRBJ1-1; D uncertain. Between the trimmed V and J ends, which lost 2 bases and 4 bases, there was a span of 11 bases. CDR3 length: 14 amino acids. Per the germline V gene, CDR1 is ENHRY and CDR2 is SYGVKD.

The chain has TRBV10-3 and TRBJ1-2; 9 bases are shared with TRBD1. The CDR3 loop spans 14 amino acids. The J segment lost 5 bases and the V segment lost 7 bases, leaving 8 bases of the junction unmatched. Germline V lookup: CDR1 ENHRY, CDR2 SYGVKD. This chain's CDR3 is CAITAGQGFYGYTF. The CDR3 coding sequence is TGTGCCATCACTGCGGGACAGGGCTTTTATGGCTACACCTTC.

This clonotype was picked up a small number of times. The rearrangement joins TRBV4-1 to TRBJ2-3; D call uncertain. CDR3 length: 14 residues. The V end was cut by 2 bases, the J end by 1 base, with 7 bases between. Germline V gene sequence: CDR1 MGHRA, CDR2 YSYEKL. The CDR3 nucleotides are TGCGCCAGCAGCCAACCCTCACGCACAGATACGCAGTATTTT. Its translation is CASSQPSRTDTQYF.

This sequence joins TRBV27 and TRBJ2-7; D gene ambiguous. The CDR3 covers 15 residues. Germline CDR1 and CDR2: MNHEY and SMNVEV (reference sequence). Trimming left V 3 bases short and J 7 bases short, with 19 bases between. The CDR3 region has the DNA TGTGCCAGCAGTTTGGTTGCGGTCCCCTACAATGAGCAGTACTTC. This codes for CASSLVAVPYNEQYF.

The chain carries TRBV5-1 and TRBJ1-2, with D perhaps TRBD1 (5 bases). V was clipped by 3 bases and J by 4 bases, with 16 bases between them. The CDR3 has 15 residues. The germline CDR1 and CDR2 sequences are SGHRS and YFSETQ. In DNA form, the CDR3 reads TGCGCCAGCAGCTCTCCGGGGGGGGTCCCCTATGGCTACACCTTC. As protein: CASSSPGGVPYGYTF.

This clonotype was observed a handful of times. The chain links TRBV12-3 or TRBV12-4 to TRBJ2-6; no reliable D call. Trimming pared 4 bases from V and 1 base from J, leaving 11 bases between. The CDR3 has 16 residues. CDR3 protein: CASSYLRDSGANVLTF. Written as DNA, the CDR3 is TGTGCCAGCAGTTATCTACGAGATTCTGGGGCCAACGTCCTGACTTTC.

The chain carries TRBV29-1 and TRBJ2-3; the D gene is possibly TRBD2 (5 bases). This CDR3 comprises 15 residues. Deletions cut 0 bases from V and 4 bases from J, with 14 bases between. Germline values: CDR1 SQVTM, CDR2 ANQGSEA. The CDR3 sequence: CSVEDSVRGADTQYF. CDR3 nucleotides: TGCAGCGTTGAAGATTCAGTCCGGGGAGCAGATACGCAGTATTTT.

The count of this clonotype is one. The V gene is TRBV20-1, the J gene TRBJ1-5; a weak D match, TRBD1 (6 bases). CDR3 size: 15 residues. Germline V gives CDR1 DFQATT, CDR2 SNEGSKA (reference sequence). Deletions cut 5 bases from V and 4 bases from J, with 18 bases between. For the CDR3, the DNA is TGCAGTGCTGGGGGGGCAGGACTGCTAAATCAGCCCCAGCATTTT. Residues: CSAGGAGLLNQPQHF.

The rearrangement joins TRBV12-3 or TRBV12-4 to TRBJ1-4; no clear D gene. Trimming took 5 bases from V and 8 from J, leaving 18 bases between them. The CDR3 totals 15 residues. CDR3 residues: CASSRRLDVYEKLFF. The CDR3 bases are TGTGCCAGCAGTCGGCGGCTAGATGTATACGAAAAACTGTTTTTT.

This sequence joins TRBV6-1 and TRBJ1-4, with a possible D match to TRBD1 (6 bases). V was cut by 7 bases and J by 10 bases, with 19 bases left in between. CDR1 and CDR2 (germline): MNHNS, SASEGT. The CDR3 is made up of 14 amino acids. The CDR3 region has the DNA TGTGCCAGCAACGGAGGGGGACCCGGGGGAAAACTGTTTTTT. Residues: CASNGGGPGGKLFF.

The chain is built from TRBV7-6 and TRBJ2-1; D perhaps matches TRBD1 (6 bases). CDR1 and CDR2 from the germline V gene are SGHVS and FNYEAQ. V was cut by 0 bases and J by 9 bases, with 9 bases left in between. The CDR3 is made up of 13 amino acids. The CDR3 DNA is TGTGCCAGCAGCTTAGCGATAGGGGGTGAGCAGTTCTTC. Residues: CASSLAIGGEQFF.

The chain carries TRBV4-2 and TRBJ2-2, with D possibly being TRBD1 or TRBD2 (5 bases each). The CDR3 sequence is 16 residues long. The V end was cut by 0 bases, the J end by 3 bases, with 11 bases between. Germline V lookup: CDR1 LGHNA, CDR2 YNFKEQ. The CDR3 region is CASSQEGGGYTGELFF. CDR3 nucleotides: TGTGCCAGCAGCCAAGAAGGTGGGGGATACACCGGGGAGCTGTTTTTT.

The chain is built from TRBV11-1 and TRBJ1-2; D is unresolved. This CDR3 region has 11 residues. Between the trimmed V and J ends, which lost 3 bases and 7 bases, there was a span of 6 bases. Germline CDR1 and CDR2: SGHAT and FQDESV (reference sequence). The CDR3 DNA follows: TGTGCCAGCAGCTTCCGACGTGGCTACACCTTC. Translation gives CASSFRRGYTF.

This clonotype was recorded a few times. The chain joins TRBV4-2 to TRBJ2-3; 8 nucleotides match TRBD2. CDR3 length: 16 amino acids. Per germline, CDR1 LGHNA and CDR2 YNFKEQ. J was trimmed by 2 bases and V by 1 base; bases with no gene match: 5. DNA of the CDR3: TGTGCCAGCAGCCAAGGGGTAGCGGGGTCCACAGATACGCAGTATTTT. Encoded protein: CASSQGVAGSTDTQYF.

This clonotype has a handful of counts. This CDR3 is CASIQTGPANYGYTF. The CDR3 region has the DNA TGTGCCAGCATCCAGACAGGGCCAGCTAACTATGGCTACACCTTC. The genes are TRBV6-5 and TRBJ1-2, with TRBD1 matching over 7 bases. V trimming: 7 bases; J trimming: 0 bases; junction bases outside the gene matches: 8. CDR1 and CDR2 (germline): MNHEY, SVGAGI. The CDR3 loop spans 15 amino acids.

The chain employs TRBV13 and TRBJ1-2; 11 bases are shared with TRBD1. The germline gives CDR1 PRHDT, CDR2 FYEKMQ (reference sequence). The CDR3 contains 14 residues. With V trimmed by 5 bases and J by 11 bases, 10 bases remained unmatched. The DNA of the CDR3 is TGTGCCAGCAGCCCCGGACAGGGGGCATGGGCGTACACCTTC. It yields the protein CASSPGQGAWAYTF.

V gene TRBV12-5 combines with J gene TRBJ1-2, with unresolved D. Trimming shortened V by 6 bases and J by 5 bases, and 10 bases separated the two germline ends. In germline, CDR1 is LGHNT, CDR2 FRNRAP. CDR3 length equals 12 residues. The chain's CDR3 is CASGDLGYGYTF. The CDR3 nucleotides are TGTGCTAGTGGCGATCTGGGATATGGCTACACCTTC.

The chain is built from TRBV12-3 or TRBV12-4 and TRBJ2-5; TRBD2 aligns across 8 bases. This CDR3 contains 14 residues. V lost 3 bases to trimming and J lost 5 bases; unmatched junction nucleotides: 5. This CDR3 is CASSLGLEGETQYF. Here the CDR3 DNA reads TGTGCCAGCAGTTTGGGACTAGAAGGGGAGACCCAGTACTTC.

This clonotype came up a few times. The rearrangement links TRBV6-6 to TRBJ2-3; D is possibly TRBD1 or TRBD2 (5 bases each). Deletions cut 10 bases from V and 2 bases from J, with 19 bases between. Germline V gene sequence: CDR1 MNHNY, CDR2 SVGAGI (reference sequence). The CDR3 length is 15 residues. CDR3 residues: CATLHRDGVTDTQYF. Written as DNA, the CDR3 is TGTGCCACACTACATCGGGACGGCGTCACAGATACGCAGTATTTT.

This clonotype was counted only a few times. The rearrangement joins TRBV27 to TRBJ2-3; 7 bases map to TRBD2. V lost 8 bases to trimming and J lost 3 bases; unmatched junction nucleotides: 2. Germline CDR1 MNHEY, CDR2 SMNVEV (reference sequence). The CDR3 consists of 12 residues. The chain's CDR3 is CASLSGTDTQYF. In nucleotides, the CDR3 is TGTGCCAGCCTTAGCGGGACAGATACGCAGTATTTT.

This clonotype was picked up one time. This chain links TRBV29-1 with TRBJ2-5; D unclear. The V end lost 3 bases, the J end lost 1 base, and 6 bases lay between the germline ends. The CDR3 extends over 12 amino acids. Germline-derived CDR1 and CDR2 are SQVTM and ANQGSEA. The CDR3 protein is CSVDEGQETQYF. The DNA for the CDR3 is TGCAGCGTTGATGAAGGCCAAGAGACCCAGTACTTC. The entire variable domain, with the rest obtained from reference TRBV29-1 and TRBJ2-5, is as follows: SAVISQKPSRDICQRGTSLTIQCQVDSQVTMMFWYRQQPGQSLTLIATANQGSEATYESGFVIDKFPISRPNLTFSTLTVSNMSPEDSSIYLCSVDEGQETQYFGPGTRLLVL.

Here the CDR3 reads CASSGWQPNRLNTEAFF. In DNA, the CDR3 is TGCGCCAGCAGCGGATGGCAGCCGAATCGGCTGAACACTGAAGCTTTCTTT. The chain has TRBV5-1 and TRBJ1-1; D uncertain. V was shortened by 4 bases and J by 0 bases, with 19 bases between the two germline ends. Germline V gives CDR1 SGHRS, CDR2 YFSETQ. The length of the CDR3 is 17 residues.